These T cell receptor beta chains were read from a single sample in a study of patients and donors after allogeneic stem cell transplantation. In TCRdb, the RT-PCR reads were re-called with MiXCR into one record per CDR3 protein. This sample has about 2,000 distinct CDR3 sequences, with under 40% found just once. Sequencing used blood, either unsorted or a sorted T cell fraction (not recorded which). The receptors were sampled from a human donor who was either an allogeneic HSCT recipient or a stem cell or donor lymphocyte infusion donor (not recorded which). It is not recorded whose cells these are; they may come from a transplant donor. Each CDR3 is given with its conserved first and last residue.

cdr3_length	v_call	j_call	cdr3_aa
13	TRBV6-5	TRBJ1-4	CASSYLRGEKLFF
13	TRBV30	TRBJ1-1	CAWATLRLGEAFF
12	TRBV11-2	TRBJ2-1	CASSPQRDEQFF
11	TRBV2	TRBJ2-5	CASRRVETQYF
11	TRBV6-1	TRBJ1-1	CASSRTGVAFF
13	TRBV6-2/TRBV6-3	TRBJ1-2	CASSYDSNYGYTF
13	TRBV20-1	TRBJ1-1	CSASIRAATEAFF
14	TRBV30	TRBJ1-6	CAWMRTGGSSPLHF
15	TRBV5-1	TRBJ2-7	CASSSLQGVSYEQYF
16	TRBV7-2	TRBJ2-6	CASSQSWGFGANVLTF
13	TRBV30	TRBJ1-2	CAWDTGQGAGYTF
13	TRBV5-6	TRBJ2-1	CASSWGPDNEQFF
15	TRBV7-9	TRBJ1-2	CASSPSGQGWNGYTF
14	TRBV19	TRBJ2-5	CASSVGGRRETQYF
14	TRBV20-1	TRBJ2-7	CSARVLAGPYEQYF
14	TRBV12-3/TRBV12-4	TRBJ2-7	CASSSAGTTYEQYF
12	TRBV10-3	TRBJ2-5	CAIAEPEETQYF
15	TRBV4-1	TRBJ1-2	CASSQPFTLDYGYTF
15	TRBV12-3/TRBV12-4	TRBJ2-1	CASRLRGEAYNEQFF
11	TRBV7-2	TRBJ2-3	CASSTTDTQYF
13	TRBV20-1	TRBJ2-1	CSASRDGYNEQFF
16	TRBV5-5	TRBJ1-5	CASSLRDRGPWQPQHF
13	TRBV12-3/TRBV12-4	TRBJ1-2	CASTREGGYGYTF
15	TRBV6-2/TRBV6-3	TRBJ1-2	CASSPPRAWGNGYTF
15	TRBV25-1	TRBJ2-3	CASSPPEGVIDTQYF
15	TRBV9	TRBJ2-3	CASSVVGGSTDTQYF
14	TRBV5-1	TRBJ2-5	CASSFSTGEETQYF
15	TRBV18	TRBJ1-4	CASSPRGQANEKLFF
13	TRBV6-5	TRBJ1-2	CASRPTENYGYTF
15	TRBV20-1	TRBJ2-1	CSARPWNSGDNEQFF
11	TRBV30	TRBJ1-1	CASERNTEAFF
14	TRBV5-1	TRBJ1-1	CASSLGQANTEAFF
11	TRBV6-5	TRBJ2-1	CASSQGIEQFF
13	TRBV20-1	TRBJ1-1	CSAARDMNTEAFF
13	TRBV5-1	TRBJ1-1	CASSDRRNTEAFF
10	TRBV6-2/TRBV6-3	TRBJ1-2	CASRNYGYTF
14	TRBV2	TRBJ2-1	CASSANIRDNEQFF
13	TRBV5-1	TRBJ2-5	CASSWAGGETQYF
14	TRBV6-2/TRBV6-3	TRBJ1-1	CASSTVERNTEAFF
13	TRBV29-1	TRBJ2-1	CSVGGAAHDEQFF
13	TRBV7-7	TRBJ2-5	CASSLEAEETQYF
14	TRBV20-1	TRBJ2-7	CSARVRGGLDEQYF
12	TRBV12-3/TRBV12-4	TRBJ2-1	CASSFLLGEQFF
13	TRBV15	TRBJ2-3	CATSWQKGDTQYF
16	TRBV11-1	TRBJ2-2	CASSLRRLAETGELFF
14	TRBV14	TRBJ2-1	CASSSYLAHNEQFF
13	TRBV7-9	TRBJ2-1	CASSLGVANEQFF
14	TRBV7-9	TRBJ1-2	CASSSLTENYGYTF
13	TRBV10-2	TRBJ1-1	CASSDPSRTEAFF
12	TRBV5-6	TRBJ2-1	CASSLASGGQFF
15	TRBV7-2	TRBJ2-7	CASTPSGRDWSEQYF
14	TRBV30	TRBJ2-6	CAWSGDRGFNVLTF
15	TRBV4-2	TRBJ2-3	CASSGGGVGADTQYF
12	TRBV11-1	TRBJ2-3	CASSLGTDTQYF
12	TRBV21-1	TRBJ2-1	CASSKENNEQFF
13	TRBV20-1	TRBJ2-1	CSVNPGGGNEQFF
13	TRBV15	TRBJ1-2	CATSRDPGNGYTF
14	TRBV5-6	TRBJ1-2	CASSEGQEAYGYTF
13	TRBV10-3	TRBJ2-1	CAISESMVDEQFF